What follows describes a single T cell receptor beta chain. A few counts support this clonotype. Its antigen remains undetermined. Per-base qualities were not stored, and no clone one base away is much larger. This record belongs to a study of T-cell memory formation after mild COVID-19 (dated by TCRdb to the early 2020s). Context from the whole study: TCR sequence clusters from the two donors were largely donor specific. T-cell clones expanding and contracting after mild COVID-19 in a couple of donors were tracked by longitudinal TCRalpha and TCRbeta repertoire sequencing. Two young, previously healthy adult volunteers, one female and one male, were included in the cohort. General conclusions and limits of the study: The study included only a couple of mild cases, and larger cohorts that include severe cases with pre-infection samples were judged to be necessary. From day 15 to 85, contracting clones showed balanced CD4/CD8 phenotypes, whereas a second wave of clones that expanded from day 15 to 37 leaned towards CD4+. Contracting CD4+ clones were found mainly in CM and EM memory subsets, while CD8+ clones were enriched in EMRA. SARS-CoV-2 specificity was not confirmed for the second-wave clones peaking on day 37. Some responding clones were detected in pre-infection memory, suggesting pre-existing cross-reactive memory T cells joined the SARS-CoV-2 response.

Ficoll-Paque density gradient centrifugation was the method used to isolate PBMCs. The listed sequencing device is Illumina NovaSeq 6000. cDNA libraries for TCRalpha and TCRbeta were prepared by 5'RACE using constant-segment primers, with sample barcodes and unique molecular identifiers added. RNA was extracted from every sample with Trizol reagent. Library amplification was performed in two PCR steps, and a second sample barcode and Illumina TruSeq adapters were introduced in the second step. The libraries were sequenced on an Illumina NovaSeq using 2 x 150 bp paired-end reads. The study's own analysis went as follows. With migec v1.2.7, reads were demultiplexed and then collapsed into UMI-guided consensus sequences. With mixcr v2.1.11, UMI consensuses were aligned to TRA and TRB V and J templates and assembled into clonotypes. Expanded or contracted clonotypes were those called significant by both edgeR and NoisET, with noise models trained on biological replicates. For edgeR calls, the thresholds were a false discovery rate-adjusted p below 0.01 and a log2 fold-change of 1. PCA with hierarchical clustering of max-normalized trajectories of the 1000 most abundant clonotypes was used as exploratory dynamics analysis. The CD4 or CD8 phenotype of responding clones was assigned using the separately sequenced CD4+ and CD8+ repertoires. Using fastp trimming at Q25 and MiXCR clonotype assembly, TCRdb reanalyzed the public sequencing data and kept in-frame beta chains. Identical CDR3 proteins give one entry, which carries the most common genes and DNA. The V and J calls shown here were made by TCRdb, not taken from the authors' results. For this sample the table gives around 450,000 distinct CDR3 sequences, of which approximately 20% were detected only once. More than 8% of the sample is held by the ten biggest clonotypes.

This clonotype was obtained from an adult woman who had mild COVID-19 (a few samples of this study predate the infection). The sample titles of this study are shuffled in the database, so cell type and time point are left out; the donor was told from shared clones. The material sequenced was PBMCs or a T cell subset sorted from them (not recorded which).

The DNA sequence is given as TGCAGTGCTAGCTCCGGGGACCTAGGCTATGGCTACACCTTC. It codes for CSASSGDLGYGYTF. The chain links TRBV20-1 with TRBJ1-2; 5 matching bases give a weak D call of TRBD1. Trimming at the junction amounts to 3 bases on V and 4 bases on J, and the germline ends lie 15 bases apart. Including cysteine and phenylalanine, the CDR3 has 14 amino acids. Of all the DNA, just the CDR3 is kept, 42 bases in frame from base 1. Based on the germline V gene (reference sequence), the CDR1 and CDR2 sequences are DFQATT and SNEGSKA.